The 10 T cell receptor beta chains below were found in one sample sequenced in a study of cytomegalovirus exposure and HLA in healthy donors. Sequencing used immunoSEQ multiplex PCR; TCRdb keeps in-frame clones, though not all of them. Of approximately 140,000 clones in the sample, approximately 86% were seen once. Sequencing used PBMCs. The source of these receptors is a woman between 18 and 29 years old in good health and CMV-seropositive.

This chain links TRBV6-5 with TRBJ2-7, with 7 bases identical to TRBD2. This CDR3 is 16 amino acids long. Germline CDR1 and CDR2: MNHEY and SVGAGI. Trimming removed 0 bases from V and 4 bases from J; junction bases left unmatched: 9. CDR3 sequence reads: CASSYSPSGDRYEQYF. The CDR3 bases are TGTGCCAGCAGTTACTCACCTAGCGGAGATAGATACGAGCAGTACTTC.

The J gene is TRBJ1-4, the V gene TRBV19; the D is unclear. The CDR3 runs 15 residues. V was trimmed by 1 base and J by 4 bases, leaving 10 bases between them. Per germline, CDR1 LNHDA and CDR2 SQIVND (reference sequence). CDR3 DNA sequence: TGTGCCAGTAGTATAGGGTACAGTGGTAATGAAAAACTGTTTTTT. Translating it yields CASSIGYSGNEKLFF.

The chain couples TRBV19 to TRBJ1-1, with D possibly being TRBD1 (6 bases). With 5 bases removed from V and 5 bases from J, the gap between germline ends came to 15 bases. From germline, CDR1 is LNHDA and CDR2 SQIVND (reference sequence). The CDR3 has 14 amino acids. CDR3 amino acids: CASSDYRVRTEAFF. CDR3 in DNA: TGTGCCAGTAGTGATTACAGGGTACGAACTGAAGCTTTCTTT.

V is TRBV29-1 and J is TRBJ2-4; TRBD1 agrees at 8 bases. Germline V gene data show CDR1 as SQVTM and CDR2 as ANQGSEA. The CDR3 contains 12 residues. The V gene end was trimmed by 7 bases and the J gene end by 5 bases; junction bases not matched to a gene: 4. The DNA of the CDR3 is TGCAGCGCTACGGGACAGGAAAACATTCAGTACTTC. Amino acid sequence: CSATGQENIQYF.

J is TRBJ2-3 and V is TRBV5-1, with D uncertain. V dropped 1 base and J dropped 0 bases, with 9 bases sitting between them. Germline V gene lookup returns CDR1 SGHRS and CDR2 YFSETQ. This CDR3 comprises 15 residues. CDR3 bases: TGCGCCAGCAGCTTGATCGGGTCTAGCACAGATACGCAGTATTTT. Protein sequence: CASSLIGSSTDTQYF.

The chain carries TRBV6-1 and TRBJ2-7; possible D gene TRBD2, 6 bases. Germline loops: CDR1 MNHNS, CDR2 SASEGT. V was clipped by 10 bases and J by 3 bases, with 22 bases between them. This CDR3 comprises 15 residues. CDR3 residues: CANSLQKEGGYEQYF. The DNA for the CDR3 is TGTGCCAACTCCCTCCAGAAAGAGGGAGGCTACGAGCAGTACTTC.

This chain connects TRBV28 to TRBJ1-2; weak D call: TRBD1 (5 bases). Germline-derived CDR1 and CDR2 are MDHEN and SYDVKM. V was shortened by 7 bases and J by 3 bases, with 15 bases between the two germline ends. The CDR3 sequence is 14 residues long. DNA of the CDR3: TGTGCCAGCACCCGCCCCCCCAGGGACTATGGCTACACCTTC. Protein product: CASTRPPRDYGYTF.

This chain uses TRBV20-1 with TRBJ1-1; tentative D call: TRBD1 (5 bases). Germline V gene data show CDR1 as DFQATT and CDR2 as SNEGSKA (reference sequence). V was shortened by 2 bases and J by 11 bases, with 12 bases between the two germline ends. CDR3 length equals 11 residues. DNA of the CDR3: TGCAGTGCTAGACCCAGGGTTGCGGCTTTCTTT. Translated: CSARPRVAAFF.

The rearrangement joins TRBV6-1 to TRBJ2-7, with 11 bases identical to TRBD1. After removal of 6 bases from V and 7 bases from J, the junction contained 11 bases not matched to a gene. There are 15 residues in the CDR3. Germline values: CDR1 MNHNS, CDR2 SASEGT. Here the CDR3 reads CASRATGTGGGEQYF. The CDR3 bases are TGTGCCAGCAGGGCTACCGGGACAGGGGGGGGAGAGCAGTACTTC.

This chain connects TRBV15 to TRBJ2-1; 8 bases line up with TRBD2. This CDR3 contains 15 residues. Germline V CDR1 and CDR2: LNHNV, YYDKDF (reference sequence). V lost 0 bases and J lost 7; bases outside the gene matches: 5. The CDR3 reads CATSRDPGGGNEQFF. In nucleotides, the CDR3 is TGTGCCACCAGCAGAGATCCCGGCGGGGGGAATGAGCAGTTCTTC.